The clone carrying this T cell receptor beta chain has a handful of counts. This entry belongs to a study of OX40 agonist ivuxolimab in advanced cancers. At the level of the study: Patients' therapy was ivuxolimab, an antibody that acts as an agonist of OX40 (CD134).

Here immunoSEQ multiplex PCR was the method, and the copy in TCRdb shows in-frame clones only, minus some. Here the sample spans roughly 60,000 clones, approximately 80% being singletons. The CDR3 length is 13 residues. Germline trimming cut 5 bases from V and 7 bases from J; bases unmatched to any gene: 5. In germline, CDR1 is SEHNR, CDR2 FQNEAQ (reference sequence). Sequencing used CD4+ or CD8+ T cells sorted from blood, obtained in a trial of the OX40 agonist ivuxolimab. This chain joins TRBV7-9 and TRBJ1-5, with 7 positions matching TRBD1. The clonotype originates from an adult with an advanced solid tumor such as melanoma, head and neck, liver or kidney cancer. The CDR3 protein is CASSDRVGQPQHF. The CDR3, as DNA: TGTGCCAGCAGCGACAGGGTAGGACAGCCCCAGCATTTT.